This T cell receptor (beta chain) was sequenced in a study of blood T cells in healthy people across ages. Study results and limitations: Older age coincided with a roughly linear decline in TCR beta diversity per million T cells.

Alongside a J-beta primer mix, a sample-barcoded 5' primer served in a second PCR lasting about 7 to 12 cycles. A template-switch adaptor that had 12 random nucleotides put a tag on each cDNA molecule. TCRdb re-analysed the 5' RACE reads in MiXCR, keeping a single row per CDR3 protein. The sample lists about 720,000 distinct CDR3 sequences; about 20% were seen once. At least ten counts were recorded for this clonotype. Its specificity is unknown. This CDR3 contains 14 residues. From germline, CDR1 is SQVTM and CDR2 ANQGSEA. With 5 bases removed from V and 3 bases from J, the gap between germline ends came to 15 bases.

The TCR was taken from a man in his 70s in good health. The sequenced sample consisted of blood. The chain has TRBV29-1 and TRBJ2-3; D is uncertain. The CDR3 loop reads CSVRGLALTDTQYF. CDR3 in DNA: TGCAGCGTTAGAGGTCTGGCCTTAACAGATACGCAGTATTTT.